A selection of T cell receptor beta chains follows, all from one sample in a study of blood T cell repertoires in COVID-19. Sequencing was performed with immunoSEQ multiplex PCR; in TCRdb, only in-frame clones are kept and a portion is missing. The top ten hold approximately 4.2% of the sample, which has tens of thousands of clones, over 85% seen once. The sequenced sample was peripheral blood. Source of these receptors: a human donor with active COVID-19. The donor label of this sample is uncertain. Each CDR3 is given with its conserved first and last residue. The D gene is left open where the match is weak. Only some rows state a clone size, as once, few, many or a class for expanded clones.

13,TRBD2,TRBV2,-,TRBJ2-7,TGTGCCAGCAGCCGAAGCGGGGCCTACGAGCAGTACTTC,CASSRSGAYEQYF
11,-,TRBV20-1,-,TRBJ1-6,TGCAGTGCTAGAGATGACTATACCCTCCACTTT,CSARDDYTLHF
14,TRBD1,TRBV2,-,TRBJ1-5,TGTGCCAGCAGTGAGACAGGGAGCTTTCAGCCCCAGCATTTT,CASSETGSFQPQHF
15,-,TRBV15,-,TRBJ2-5,TGTGCCACCAGCAGAGCGGGGGAGAGGACAGAGACCCAGTACTTC,CATSRAGERTETQYF
18,-,TRBV3-1/TRBV3-2,-,TRBJ2-3,TGTGCCAGCAGCCAAGAATTGTGGCGGGGGCAGGGCACAGATACGCAGTATTTT,CASSQELWRGQGTDTQYF
14,-,TRBV6-4,-,TRBJ2-7,TGTGCCAGCAGTGTGAAGACAGGTTCCTACGAGCAGTACTTC,CASSVKTGSYEQYF
14,TRBD1,TRBV5-4,-,TRBJ1-5,TGTGCCAGCAGCCAGGACAGGGGAAATCAGCCCCAGCATTTT,CASSQDRGNQPQHF
15,TRBD2,TRBV11-3,-,TRBJ2-5,TGTGCCAGCAGCTTAGTACTAGCGGGAGCCCCGGCCCAGTACTTC,CASSLVLAGAPAQYF
17,TRBD1,TRBV10-1,-,TRBJ1-5,TGCGCCAGCAGTGAGTCGACGGGACAGCTTAGCAATCAGCCCCAGCATTTT,CASSESTGQLSNQPQHF
19,TRBD2,TRBV2,-,TRBJ2-6,TGTGCCAGCAGCTACACTAGCGGGAGGTTCGTCTCACGGGCCAACGTCCTGACTTTC,CASSYTSGRFVSRANVLTF
16,-,TRBV11-2,-,TRBJ1-3,TGTGCCAGCAGCTTAGGGGCCACATCCTCTGGAAACACCATATATTTT,CASSLGATSSGNTIYF
14,-,TRBV27,-,TRBJ1-5,TGTGCCAGCAGTTTTGGAGGGACTAATCAGCCCCAGCATTTT,CASSFGGTNQPQHF
16,-,TRBV4-1,-,TRBJ1-1,TGCGCCAGCAGCCAAGATAATCAGGCCTTCGGCGCTGAAGCTTTCTTT,CASSQDNQAFGAEAFF
14,TRBD1,TRBV5-4,-,TRBJ2-3,TGTGCCAGCAGTAGGGACAGCTCCACAGATACGCAGTATTTT,CASSRDSSTDTQYF
17,TRBD1,TRBV19,-,TRBJ2-7,TGTGCCAGTAGTTTTTCACCCCCGGGACAGGGGGAGTCCGAGCAGTACTTC,CASSFSPPGQGESEQYF
12,-,TRBV7-9,-,TRBJ2-2,TGTGCCAGCAGCTTTCAGACCGGGGAGCTGTTTTTT,CASSFQTGELFF
12,-,TRBV6-5,-,TRBJ2-3,TGTGCCAGCGCACCGGAGGGAGATACGCAGTATTTT,CASAPEGDTQYF
13,-,TRBV5-1,-,TRBJ2-1,TGCGCCAGCAGCGAGGGAACGGTCAATGAGCAGTTCTTC,CASSEGTVNEQFF
11,-,TRBV20-1,-,TRBJ1-2,TGCAGTGCAAGCTTCCTCTATGGCTACACCTTC,CSASFLYGYTF
14,TRBD1,TRBV19,-,TRBJ1-2,TGTGCCAGTAGTACTCCCGGGACAGGGGATGGCTACACCTTC,CASSTPGTGDGYTF
14,TRBD1,TRBV5-5,-,TRBJ2-1,TGTGCCAGCAGCTTGTGGGACAGGGACAATGAGCAGTTCTTC,CASSLWDRDNEQFF
15,-,TRBV2,-,TRBJ1-1,TGTGCCAGCAGTGAGATGGCAAGGGGAAACACTGAAGCTTTCTTT,CASSEMARGNTEAFF
16,-,TRBV9,-,TRBJ2-2,TGTGCCAGCAGCGTAGAAGCAGGGACGAACACCGGGGAGCTGTTTTTT,CASSVEAGTNTGELFF
19,-,TRBV24-1,-,TRBJ2-1,TGTGCCACCAGTGACCCGCGACCCAGGGGTAAGAGCTCCTACAATGAGCAGTTCTTC,CATSDPRPRGKSSYNEQFF
13,TRBD2,TRBV28,once,TRBJ2-7,TGTGCCAGCAGTGCTAGCGGAACCTACGAGCAGTACTTC,CASSASGTYEQYF
17,TRBD2,TRBV7-2,once,TRBJ2-7,TGTGCCAGCAGCTTAGGGTTGATGCGGGAGCGGTCCTACGAGCAGTACTTC,CASSLGLMRERSYEQYF
13,-,TRBV7-2,-,TRBJ1-5,TGTGCCAGCAGCTTAGCTATTTATCAGCCCCAGCATTTT,CASSLAIYQPQHF
15,-,TRBV3-1/TRBV3-2,-,TRBJ2-1,TGTGCCAGCAGGGGGGGGCGAGTGGGCTACAATGAGCAGTTCTTC,CASRGGRVGYNEQFF
17,-,TRBV4-1,-,TRBJ1-2,TGCGCCAGCAGCCAACACAAGGGGGACACGGGTTCCTATGGCTACACCTTC,CASSQHKGDTGSYGYTF
16,TRBD1,TRBV15,-,TRBJ2-2,TGTGCCACCAGCCGGGGACAGGGGGCAAACACCGGGGAGCTGTTTTTT,CATSRGQGANTGELFF
13,TRBD1,TRBV7-6,-,TRBJ1-2,TGTGTCAGGAGGCAGGGGGTCGGCTATGGCTACACCTTC,CVRRQGVGYGYTF
13,TRBD1,TRBV28,-,TRBJ1-3,TGTGCCAGCATCGAGGGGGCGGGAAACACCATATATTTT,CASIEGAGNTIYF
15,TRBD2,TRBV6-5,-,TRBJ2-7,TGTGCCAGCAGTTCTGGAGCGGGAGGGCGCCGCGAGCAGTACTTC,CASSSGAGGRREQYF
15,-,TRBV9,-,TRBJ1-3,TGTGCCAGCAGCGCCCAGGGCAACTCTGGAAACACCATATATTTT,CASSAQGNSGNTIYF
13,-,TRBV28,-,TRBJ2-7,TGTGCCAGCAGCGATAAAAACAGGGACGGTAGGTACTTC,CASSDKNRDGRYF
10,-,TRBV10-1,few,TRBJ2-7,TGCGCCAAGACCGGGGAAACCCAGTACTTC,CAKTGETQYF
13,-,TRBV9,-,TRBJ1-2,TGTGCCAGCAGCCCCCGGGAGGGAGGCGGCTACACCTTC,CASSPREGGGYTF
15,-,TRBV10-3,-,TRBJ1-5,TGTGCCATCAGTAACGGAGGGGTTAGCAATCAGCCCCAGCATTTT,CAISNGGVSNQPQHF
16,TRBD1,TRBV11-3,-,TRBJ1-2,TGTGCCAGCAGCTTAGCCCCGGGACAGGGTTTTGGTGGCTACACCTTC,CASSLAPGQGFGGYTF
16,TRBD1,TRBV7-8,-,TRBJ2-7,TGTGCCAGCAGCTTAGCCCCGGGACAGCCACACTACGAGCAGTACTTC,CASSLAPGQPHYEQYF
14,-,TRBV19,once,TRBJ2-2,TGTGCCAGTAGTTTGAGGGCTAGGAGCCGGGAGCTGTTTTTT,CASSLRARSRELFF
15,-,TRBV7-8,-,TRBJ2-7,TGTGCCAGCAGCTTGGCCCATGGGGACAACCCTGAGCAGTACTTC,CASSLAHGDNPEQYF
15,-,TRBV4-1,-,TRBJ2-7,TGCGCCAGCAGCCAAGACAGGGGATTTCGGTACGAGCAGTACTTC,CASSQDRGFRYEQYF